The source of this T cell receptor (beta chain) is a study of T cell repertoires in cytomegalovirus infection. Study in general: CMV infection and matching HLA type were both indicated by public TCR beta signatures.

The germline gives CDR1 SGHTA, CDR2 FQGNSA. V was clipped by 5 bases and J by 4 bases, with 10 bases between them. The CDR3 covers 13 residues. This clonotype was recorded at least ten times. Antigen unknown. Study-wide results and limits: HLA-C-restricted TCR beta clonotypes specific for CMV led the ex vivo response.

MiXCR, applied by TCRdb to the reads, yields one record per CDR3 protein. The sample shows 450,000 to 600,000 distinct CDR3 sequences, over 9% of them seen only once. The TCR sequence derives from a human donor in good health (CMV status not recorded). Some clones in this sample may be carry-over from other donors' samples. The chain recombines TRBV7-2 with TRBJ2-3; TRBD1 is a possible D gene (6 bases). Sample: PBMCs. The CDR3 nucleotides read TGTGCCAGCAGCAACGGACAGTCAGATACGCAGTATTTT. Translation: CASSNGQSDTQYF.